A selection of T cell receptor beta chains follows, all from one sample in a study of cytomegalovirus exposure and HLA in healthy donors. Only in-frame clones appear in the TCRdb table, and some are missing; sequencing was by immunoSEQ multiplex PCR. This sample carries fewer than 200,000 clones, around 86% of them seen once, and the ten largest clones take over 1.5%. Sequences were obtained from PBMCs. The receptor set was obtained from a man aged 50 to 59 in good health and CMV-seronegative. Both conserved end residues are part of each CDR3. D genes are given only for firm matches. For some rows the clone size is stated as once, few or many, or as a class when expanded; others skip it.

>TRBV7-2|-|-|TRBJ1-1
CASSLGGQGLLTF
TGTGCCAGCAGCTTAGGGGGCCAGGGTCTCTTAACTTTT
>TRBV5-1|-|-|TRBJ2-5
CASKPGGGIQETQYF
TGCGCCAGCAAACCAGGGGGAGGAATCCAAGAGACCCAGTACTTC
>TRBV28|-|-|TRBJ2-7
CASSFDSSYEQYF
TGTGCCAGCAGTTTCGACAGTTCCTACGAGCAGTACTTC
>TRBV2|-|-|TRBJ1-6
CASRQSTGVDSPLHF
TGTGCCAGCAGGCAATCGACAGGAGTGGATTCACCCCTCCACTTT
>TRBV28|few|-|TRBJ1-4
CASSLNPGTNEKLFF
TGTGCCAGCAGTTTAAACCCAGGGACTAATGAAAAACTGTTTTTT
>TRBV7-2|-|-|TRBJ2-1
CASSLVLAANEQFF
TGTGCCAGCAGCTTAGTCTTAGCGGCCAATGAGCAGTTCTTC
>TRBV5-1|-|TRBD2|TRBJ2-1
CASSWGWEGSYNEQFF
TGCGCCAGCAGCTGGGGATGGGAGGGATCCTACAATGAGCAGTTCTTC
>TRBV7-9|-|TRBD1|TRBJ1-2
CASSLGVGGTGGAYGYTF
TGTGCCAGCAGCTTAGGAGTTGGAGGGACAGGGGGAGCCTATGGCTACACCTTC
>TRBV6-1|-|-|TRBJ2-5
CASRKEALRETQYF
TGTGCCAGCCGAAAGGAAGCCCTGCGGGAGACCCAGTACTTC
>TRBV6-5|-|-|TRBJ2-3
CASSRDIQGENTQYF
TGTGCCAGCAGCAGGGACATCCAAGGCGAAAATACGCAGTATTTT
>TRBV7-2|-|TRBD2|TRBJ2-1
CASSRLSGVSYNEQFF
TGTGCCAGCAGCCGTTTAAGCGGGGTCTCCTACAATGAGCAGTTCTTC
>TRBV4-2|-|TRBD1|TRBJ1-1
CASSQENYRGLAEAFF
TGTGCCAGCAGCCAAGAGAACTACAGGGGTTTGGCGGAAGCTTTCTTT
>TRBV6-4|-|TRBD1|TRBJ1-4
CASSATGGSNEKLFF
TGTGCCAGCAGTGCGACAGGGGGATCTAATGAAAAACTGTTTTTT
>TRBV1|-|-|TRBJ2-2
CTSSQDGELAGGFDTGELFF
TGCACCAGCAGCCAAGATGGCGAGCTAGCGGGAGGATTTGACACCGGGGAGCTGTTTTTT
>TRBV7-2|-|TRBD1|TRBJ1-2
CASSLEQGAGYGYTF
TGTGCCAGCAGCTTAGAACAGGGGGCGGGTTATGGCTACACCTTC
>TRBV5-8|-|-|TRBJ2-1
CASSLISPSNEQFF
TGTGCCAGCAGCTTGATCTCCCCGTCCAATGAGCAGTTCTTC
>TRBV7-2|-|-|TRBJ1-3
CASSLGGNTIYF
TGTGCCAGCAGCTTGGGCGGGAACACCATATATTTT
>TRBV5-1|-|TRBD2|TRBJ2-5
CASSVQTSGRGETQYF
TGCGCCAGCAGCGTACAGACTAGCGGGAGAGGTGAGACCCAGTACTTC
>TRBV5-1|-|-|TRBJ2-7
CASSLAHGEIPYEQYF
TGCGCCAGCAGCTTGGCCCACGGGGAGATACCCTACGAGCAGTACTTC
>TRBV7-8|-|-|TRBJ2-1
CASSLTQGSGRLYNEQFF
TGTGCCAGCAGCTTAACACAGGGGAGCGGGAGATTATACAATGAGCAGTTCTTC
>TRBV4-3|-|-|TRBJ2-1
CASSQALSGNEQFF
TGCGCCAGCAGCCAAGCTCTTAGCGGCAATGAGCAGTTCTTC
>TRBV28|-|-|TRBJ2-1
CASSLFVLPYNEQFF
TGTGCCAGCAGTTTGTTCGTACTACCGTACAATGAGCAGTTCTTC
>TRBV30|-|TRBD2|TRBJ2-2
CAWTPRGVGGELFF
TGTGCCTGGACCCCACGGGGGGTTGGCGGGGAGCTGTTTTTT
>TRBV12-5|-|TRBD1|TRBJ1-5
CASSEGGQPQHF
TGTGCTAGTTCAGAAGGGGGCCAGCCCCAGCATTTT
>TRBV19|few|-|TRBJ1-1
CASSRRSAEAFF
TGTGCCAGTAGTCGGAGGTCCGCTGAAGCTTTCTTT
>TRBV15|-|TRBD2|TRBJ2-1
CATSRVGTTRSGRSNEQFF
TGTGCCACCAGCAGAGTAGGGACTACGCGATCGGGACGGAGCAATGAGCAGTTCTTC
>TRBV7-9|few|-|TRBJ1-1
CASSLEFGGEAFF
TGTGCCAGCAGCTTAGAATTCGGTGGTGAAGCTTTCTTT
>TRBV5-4|-|-|TRBJ2-7
CASSSKTGNSYEQYF
TGTGCCAGCAGCTCCAAGACAGGTAACTCCTACGAGCAGTACTTC